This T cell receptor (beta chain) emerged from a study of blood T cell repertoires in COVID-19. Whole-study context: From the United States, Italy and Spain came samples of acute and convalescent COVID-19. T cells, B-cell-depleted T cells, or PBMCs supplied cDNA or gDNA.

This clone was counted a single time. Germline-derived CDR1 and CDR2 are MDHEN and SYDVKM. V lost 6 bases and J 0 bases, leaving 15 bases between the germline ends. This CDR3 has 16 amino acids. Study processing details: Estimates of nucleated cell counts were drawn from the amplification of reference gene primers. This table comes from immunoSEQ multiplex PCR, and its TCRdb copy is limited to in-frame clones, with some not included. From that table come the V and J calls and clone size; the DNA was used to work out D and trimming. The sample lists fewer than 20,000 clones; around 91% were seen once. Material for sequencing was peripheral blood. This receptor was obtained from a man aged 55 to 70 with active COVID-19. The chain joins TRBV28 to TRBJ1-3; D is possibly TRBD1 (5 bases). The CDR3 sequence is CASRDGGSASGNTIYF. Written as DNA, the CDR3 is TGTGCCAGCAGGGATGGGGGGTCGGCCTCTGGAAACACCATATATTTT.